This TCR beta chain was identified in a study of T cell changes during pregnancy in multiple sclerosis. V gave up 6 bases and J gave up 2 bases; unmatched junction bases: 6. Germline CDR1 and CDR2: SNHLY and FYNNEI. This CDR3 contains 17 residues. The data were produced by immunoSEQ multiplex PCR, yet TCRdb's version contains in-frame clones alone and is incomplete. The top ten hold roughly 8% of the sample, which has tens of thousands of clones, roughly 90% seen once. The rearrangement uses TRBV2 and TRBJ2-2, with 13 bases fitting TRBD2. The TCR was taken from a female donor in good health, enrolled as a control in a pregnancy study. This sample comprised CD8+ T cells from peripheral blood mononuclear cells, obtained in the first trimester of pregnancy. The CDR3 sequence: CASSRTSGGRNTGELFF. CDR3 nucleotides: TGTGCCAGCAGCCGGACTAGCGGGGGCCGCAACACCGGGGAGCTGTTTTTT. The whole variable domain, filled in from reference TRBV2 and TRBJ2-2, reads EPEVTQTPSHQVTQMGQEVILRCVPISNHLYFYWYRQILGQKVEFLVSFYNNEISEKSEIFDDQFSVERPDGSNFTLKIRSTKLEDSAMYFCASSRTSGGRNTGELFFGEGSRLTVL.